Each of the 4 T cell receptor beta chains below was sequenced from the same sample in a study of blood T cells in healthy people across ages. A sample-barcoded 5' primer and a J-beta primer mix were used in a second PCR of roughly 7 to 11 cycles. One entry per CDR3 protein results from TCRdb running MiXCR on the 5' RACE reads. The data contain roughly 1,500,000 distinct CDR3 sequences, roughly 32% of them singletons. The sequenced sample consisted of blood. The receptor set was obtained from a woman aged 25-40 years in good health.

The table lists this clonotype with a few counts. V is TRBV7-2 and J is TRBJ1-2, with D maybe TRBD1 (6 bases). CDR1 is SGHTA, CDR2 FQGNSA, per germline. The CDR3 covers 15 residues. The V and J ends lost 5 bases and 8 bases respectively, with 21 bases between them. The CDR3 coding sequence is TGTGCCAGCAGCCCCCAGGGACAACACCCGGGAGGCTACACCTTC. Protein: CASSPQGQHPGGYTF.

The rearrangement joins TRBV5-1 to TRBJ2-7, with a possible D match to TRBD2 (6 bases). The CDR3 length is 16 residues. Per the germline V gene, CDR1 is SGHRS and CDR2 is YFSETQ. V gave up 1 base and J gave up 2 bases, with 16 bases separating them. CDR3 residues: CASSLQWDSPPYEQYF. CDR3 coding DNA: TGCGCCAGCAGCTTGCAGTGGGACTCCCCGCCCTACGAGCAGTACTTC.

This clonotype was found a few times. This rearrangement joins TRBV19 to TRBJ2-5; D is perhaps TRBD2 (7 bases). This CDR3 has 16 residues. Between the trimmed V and J ends, which lost 6 bases and 5 bases, there was a span of 22 bases. Germline V gene data show CDR1 as LNHDA and CDR2 as SQIVND (reference sequence). The CDR3 sequence: CASSSGGGEGSETQYF. In nucleotides, the CDR3 is TGTGCCAGTAGCTCCGGAGGGGGGGAAGGCAGTGAGACCCAGTACTTC.

This clonotype has a count of ten or more. This chain links TRBV6-2 or TRBV6-3 with TRBJ2-1; D perhaps matches TRBD2 (5 bases). CDR1 MNHEY and CDR2 SVGEGT come from the germline V gene. The V gene lost 8 bases and the J gene lost 1 base, with 12 bases spanning the gap. This CDR3 spans 14 amino acids. CDR3 residues: CASSGTRSYNEQFF. CDR3 bases: TGTGCCAGCTCGGGAACTCGGTCCTACAATGAGCAGTTCTTC.